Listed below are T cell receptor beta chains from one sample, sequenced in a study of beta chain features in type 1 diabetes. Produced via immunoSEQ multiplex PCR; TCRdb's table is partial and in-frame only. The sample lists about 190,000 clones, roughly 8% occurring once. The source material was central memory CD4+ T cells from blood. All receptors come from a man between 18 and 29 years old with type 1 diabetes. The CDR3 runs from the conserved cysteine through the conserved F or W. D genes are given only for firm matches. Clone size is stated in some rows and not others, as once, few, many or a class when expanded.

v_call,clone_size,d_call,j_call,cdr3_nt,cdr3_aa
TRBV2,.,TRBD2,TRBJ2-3,TGTGCCAGCAGCAGCGGGAGTGGTGCAGATACGCAGTATTTT,CASSSGSGADTQYF
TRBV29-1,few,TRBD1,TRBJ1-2,TGCAGCGTTGAAGTTGGGACAGGGGGATTAGGTGACTATGGCTACACCTTC,CSVEVGTGGLGDYGYTF
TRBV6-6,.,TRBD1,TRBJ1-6,TGTGCCAGCAGCCGACAGGGCCCGGGTTCACCCCTCCACTTT,CASSRQGPGSPLHF
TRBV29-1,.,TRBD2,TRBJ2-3,TGCAGCGTTGAAGTAAGAGCTCTAGCGGGAGGGCGGAGGGTCACAGATACGCAGTATTTT,CSVEVRALAGGRRVTDTQYF
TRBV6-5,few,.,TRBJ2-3,TGTGCCAGCAGTTCTGTTTCGGTTAGCACAGATACGCAGTATTTT,CASSSVSVSTDTQYF
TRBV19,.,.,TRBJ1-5,TGTGCCAGTAGTATCGGAGGTGACAATCAGCCCCAGCATTTT,CASSIGGDNQPQHF
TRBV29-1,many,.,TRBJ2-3,TGCAGCGTGGCTGGGTCAAAGCGGGATACGCAGTATTTT,CSVAGSKRDTQYF
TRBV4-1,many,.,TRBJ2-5,TGCGCCAGCAGCCAGAAACAGGGAGAAGAGACCCAGTACTTC,CASSQKQGEETQYF
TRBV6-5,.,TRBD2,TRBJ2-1,TGTGCCAGCAGTTATCTCGGGGGGGGGCGAGACAATGAGCAGTTCTTC,CASSYLGGGRDNEQFF
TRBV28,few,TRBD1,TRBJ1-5,TGTGCCAGCAGTTTACCCGGGACAGGACCCCATCAGCCCCAGCATTTT,CASSLPGTGPHQPQHF
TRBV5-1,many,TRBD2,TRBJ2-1,TGCGCCAGCAGCGCAATGATCGGGGGGGCCTACAATGAGCAGTTCTTC,CASSAMIGGAYNEQFF
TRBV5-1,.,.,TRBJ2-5,TGCGCCAGCAGCTTGCGGAAGGGGCTGGAAGAGACCCAGTACTTC,CASSLRKGLEETQYF
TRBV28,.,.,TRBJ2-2,TGTGCCAGCGAGTCAGGGACAACGAACACCGGGGAGCTGTTTTTT,CASESGTTNTGELFF
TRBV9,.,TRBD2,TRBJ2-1,TGTGCCAGCAGCGTGTTAGCGGGAAAGGGCGATGAGCAGTTCTTC,CASSVLAGKGDEQFF
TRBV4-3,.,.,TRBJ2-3,TGCGCCAGCAGCGAACAGGGATATCGCACAGATACGCAGTATTTT,CASSEQGYRTDTQYF
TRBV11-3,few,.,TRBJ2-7,TGTGCCAGCAGTCGAGACTACGAGCAGTACTTC,CASSRDYEQYF
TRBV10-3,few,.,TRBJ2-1,TGTGCCATCAGTCCCCCACACGGGGGGCACAATGAGCAGTTCTTC,CAISPPHGGHNEQFF
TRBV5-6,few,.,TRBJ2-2,TGTGCCAGCACCATCGGGGGTAGGGTCACCGGGGAGCTGTTTTTT,CASTIGGRVTGELFF
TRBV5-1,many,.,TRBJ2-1,TGCGCCAGCAGCCGCCAGGTGGGCAATGAGCAGTTCTTC,CASSRQVGNEQFF
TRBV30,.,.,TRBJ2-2,TGTGCCTGGAACCCGACTCCCGGGGAGCTGTTTTTT,CAWNPTPGELFF
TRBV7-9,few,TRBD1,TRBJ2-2,TGTGCCAGCAGCCCCGACAGGGACACCGGGGAGCTGTTTTTT,CASSPDRDTGELFF
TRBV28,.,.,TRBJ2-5,TGTGCCAGCAGTTTAATAAAGGAGCCCCAGTACTTC,CASSLIKEPQYF
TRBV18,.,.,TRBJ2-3,TGTGCCAGCTCGCCGCTGAGGGCCCAGGTTACAGATACGCAGTATTTT,CASSPLRAQVTDTQYF
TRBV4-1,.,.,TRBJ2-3,TGCGCCAGCAGCCGGAGTAGAGCAGATACGCAGTATTTT,CASSRSRADTQYF
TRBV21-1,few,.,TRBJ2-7,TGTGCCACCCCCGTACGGGACAGGCACTACGAGCAGTACTTC,CATPVRDRHYEQYF
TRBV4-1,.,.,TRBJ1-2,TGCGCCAGCAGCCAAGTCATAATCCGGGAAGGTGGCTACACCTTC,CASSQVIIREGGYTF
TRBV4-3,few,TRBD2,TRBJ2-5,TGCGCCAGCAGCCATATGAGCGGGGGGGCACAAGAGACCCAGTACTTC,CASSHMSGGAQETQYF
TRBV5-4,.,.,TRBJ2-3,TGTGCCAGCAACGTACAGGGCTTAAGCACAGATACGCAGTATTTT,CASNVQGLSTDTQYF
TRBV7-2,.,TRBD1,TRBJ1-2,TGTGCCAGCAGCCCCAGACAGGGGGATGGCTACACCTTC,CASSPRQGDGYTF
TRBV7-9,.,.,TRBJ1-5,TGTGCCAGCAGCCCCCGTCGCGATCAGCCCCAGCATTTT,CASSPRRDQPQHF
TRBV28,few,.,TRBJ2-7,TGTGCCAGCAGTTTAGGTAGATACGAGCAGTACTTC,CASSLGRYEQYF
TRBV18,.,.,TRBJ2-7,TGTGCCAGCTCACAGGCCCAGGGATGGTGGGAGCAGTACTTC,CASSQAQGWWEQYF
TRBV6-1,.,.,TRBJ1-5,TGTGCCAGCAGGGCCAATAGCGGCAATCAGCCCCAGCATTTT,CASRANSGNQPQHF
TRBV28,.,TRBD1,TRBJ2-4,TGTGCCAGCAGTTCTACAGGGGGCGCAAAAAACATTCAGTACTTC,CASSSTGGAKNIQYF
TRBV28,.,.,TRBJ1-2,TGTGCCAGTGAGGCCTCTCGGGGGGGCTACACCTTC,CASEASRGGYTF
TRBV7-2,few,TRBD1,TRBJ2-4,TGTGCCAGCAGCTTTACCGGGACAGGGATAAACATTCAGTACTTC,CASSFTGTGINIQYF
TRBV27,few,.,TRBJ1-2,TGTGCCAGCAGTCCCACTAAAGACCCCTTCTATGGCTACACCTTC,CASSPTKDPFYGYTF
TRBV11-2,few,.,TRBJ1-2,TGTGCCAGCAGCTTAGGCCAGGGAAGTGGCTACACCTTC,CASSLGQGSGYTF
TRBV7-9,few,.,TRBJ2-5,TGTGCCAGCATTGGGACAAATAAAGAGACCCAGTACTTC,CASIGTNKETQYF
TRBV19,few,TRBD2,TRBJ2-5,TGTGCCAGTAGTATAGCGGGAGGGAGCCAAGAGACCCAGTACTTC,CASSIAGGSQETQYF
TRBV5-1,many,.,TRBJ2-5,TGCGCCAGCAGCTTGGTAGAAGTGGAGGAGACCCAGTACTTC,CASSLVEVEETQYF
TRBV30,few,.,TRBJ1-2,TGTGCCTGGACGGGGTTAAGAAACTATGGCTACACCTTC,CAWTGLRNYGYTF
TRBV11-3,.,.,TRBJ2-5,TGTGCCAGCAGCCAAGGACAGAACCAAGAGACCCAGTACTTC,CASSQGQNQETQYF
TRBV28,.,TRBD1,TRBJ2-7,TGTGCCAGCAGTTCACGGACCGGGACAGCTACCATGATCTACGAGCAGTACTTC,CASSSRTGTATMIYEQYF